What follows are 24 T cell receptor beta chains derived from one specimen sequenced in a study of T cell responses to AZD1222 COVID-19 vaccine. Sequencing used immunoSEQ multiplex PCR; TCRdb keeps in-frame clones, though not all of them. The top ten clones hold about 9.3% of a sample with over 70,000 clones, almost 90% of them seen once. Source: peripheral blood, taken on day 0 of MenACWY control vaccination. Every receptor here comes from an adult in good health.

The chain joins TRBV5-1 to TRBJ2-6; 7 bases are a match to TRBD2. Trimming removed 4 bases from V and 0 bases from J; junction bases left unmatched: 4. This CDR3 has 16 amino acids. Germline loops: CDR1 SGHRS, CDR2 YFSETQ. The CDR3 DNA reads TGCGCCAGCAGCCCGGGCGGGAGCTCTGGGGCCAACGTCCTGACTTTC. It yields the protein CASSPGGSSGANVLTF. Filled out from reference TRBV5-1 and TRBJ2-6, the complete variable domain reads KAGVTQTPRYLIKTRGQQVTLSCSPISGHRSVSWYQQTPGQGLQFLFEYFSETQRNKGNFPGRFSGRQFSNSRSEMNVSTLELGDSALYLCASSPGGSSGANVLTFGAGSRLTVL.

The gene calls are TRBV6-1 and TRBJ2-7; TRBD1 matches 9 bases. This CDR3 is built from 14 residues. The V segment lost 3 bases and the J segment 7 bases; nucleotides outside the gene matches: 7. The germline CDR1 and CDR2 sequences are MNHNS and SASEGT. CDR3 residues: CASSEDRGPREQYF. The DNA of the CDR3 is TGTGCCAGCAGTGAGGACAGGGGCCCGAGGGAGCAGTACTTC.

This rearrangement joins TRBV24-1 to TRBJ2-3; maybe TRBD2 (5 bases). There are 13 residues in the CDR3. V was trimmed by 8 bases and J by 1 base, leaving 9 bases between them. Germline CDR1 reads KGHDR; CDR2 reads SFDVKD. The CDR3 DNA reads TGTGCCACCACCCTTAGCGGCACAGATACGCAGTATTTT. Its protein is CATTLSGTDTQYF.

The chain combines TRBV21-1 with TRBJ2-7. TRBV21-1 is labeled a pseudogene. CDR3 length: 16 residues. The CDR3 region has the DNA TGTGCCAGCAGCAAAGAGACTGGGCTAGACTCCTACGAGCAGTACTTC. Translating gives CASSKETGLDSYEQYF.

The V and J genes are TRBV29-1 and TRBJ1-6; D is possibly TRBD1 (6 bases). This CDR3 has 16 residues. CDR1 and CDR2 from the germline V gene are SQVTM and ANQGSEA. With 0 bases removed from V and 5 bases from J, the gap between germline ends came to 14 bases. The CDR3 region has the DNA TGCAGCGTTGAAGATCACCCGGGGGGGCATAATTCACCCCTCCACTTT. The encoded protein is CSVEDHPGGHNSPLHF.

J is TRBJ1-6 and V is TRBV19, with D possibly being TRBD1 (5 bases). Germline values: CDR1 LNHDA, CDR2 SQIVND (reference sequence). Trimming removed 9 bases at V and 7 bases at J, with 16 bases between. The CDR3 spans 14 residues. The CDR3, as DNA: TGTGCCAGCTCCGGCGGGGGGAAAAATTCACCCCTCCACTTT. This codes for CASSGGGKNSPLHF.

The chain couples TRBV5-1 to TRBJ1-2; tentative D call: TRBD1 (6 bases). The germline gives CDR1 SGHRS, CDR2 YFSETQ. Trimming left V 8 bases short and J 6 bases short, with 17 bases between. This CDR3 has 13 residues. CDR3 residues: CASRSGHPNGYTF. The CDR3 coding sequence is TGCGCCAGTCGGTCGGGACACCCAAATGGCTACACCTTC.

The chain uses TRBV5-6 and TRBJ1-5; a possible D gene is TRBD1 (5 bases). The V gene's germline CDR1 is SGHDT and CDR2 YYEEEE. Between the trimmed V and J ends, which lost 5 bases and 0 bases, there was a span of 12 bases. This CDR3 has 15 residues. The CDR3 region is CASRVYRISNQPQHF. Written as DNA, the CDR3 is TGTGCCAGCAGGGTTTACAGGATTAGCAATCAGCCCCAGCATTTT. Full variable domain (remainder filled in from reference TRBV5-6 and TRBJ1-5): DAGVTQSPTHLIKTRGQQVTLRCSPKSGHDTVSWYQQALGQGPQFIFQYYEEEERQRGNFPDRFSGHQFPNYSSELNVNALLLGDSALYLCASRVYRISNQPQHFGDGTRLSIL.

The chain combines TRBV12-3 or TRBV12-4 with TRBJ1-1, with 7 nucleotides matching TRBD1. The junction had 2 bases not matched to a gene; V was cut back by 5 bases and J by 2 bases. The CDR3 totals 13 residues. The CDR3 DNA follows: TGTGCCAGCAGTCGACAGGGCAACACTGAAGCTTTCTTT. Its translation: CASSRQGNTEAFF.

This clone was seen only once. The chain employs TRBV19 and TRBJ1-5; 7 bases map to TRBD1. This CDR3 has 14 amino acids. Trimming at V came to 7 bases and at J to 4 bases, leaving 7 bases not matched to a gene. Germline-derived CDR1 and CDR2 are LNHDA and SQIVND (reference sequence). The CDR3 nucleotides read TGTGCCAGTATCAGGACAGGTACAAATCAGCCCCAGCATTTT. Translating it yields CASIRTGTNQPQHF.

The chain joins TRBV6-1 to TRBJ1-1; D gene unclear. The CDR3 contains 13 residues. V lost 3 bases and J lost 3, with 8 bases in between. Germline V gene sequence: CDR1 MNHNS, CDR2 SASEGT. The CDR3 DNA is TGTGCCAGCAGTGATGTTAAGGACACTGAAGCTTTCTTT. Its protein product is CASSDVKDTEAFF.

This chain connects TRBV4-1 to TRBJ2-2; 8 bases align to TRBD2. In germline, CDR1 is MGHRA, CDR2 YSYEKL. The CDR3 consists of 15 residues. The trim removed 4 bases at V and 6 bases at J, leaving 7 bases unmatched. CDR3 sequence reads: CASSPRAGRAGELFF. As DNA, the CDR3 is TGCGCCAGCAGCCCTCGGGCCGGGAGGGCCGGGGAGCTGTTTTTT.

The chain carries TRBV6-2 or TRBV6-3 and TRBJ2-3, with TRBD2 matching 8 bases. The CDR3 covers 14 residues. Germline V CDR1 and CDR2: MNHEY, SVGEGT. V was pared by 2 bases and J by 7 bases, with 5 bases of the junction left unmatched. This chain's CDR3 is CASSYRGGRNTQYF. In nucleotides, the CDR3 is TGTGCCAGCAGTTACCGGGGGGGCCGAAATACGCAGTATTTT.

The CDR3 loop is CASRKGEGNSPLHF. In nucleotides, the CDR3 is TGTGCCAGCAGGAAGGGGGAAGGTAATTCACCCCTCCACTTT. The chain uses TRBV6-5 and TRBJ1-6; TRBD1 might be the D (6 bases). The CDR3 contains 14 residues. V gave up 6 bases and J gave up 6 bases, with 12 bases separating them. In germline, CDR1 is MNHEY, CDR2 SVGAGI.

The CDR3 region has the DNA TGTGCCACCAGTGTCAACCGGGACAGTGCTCTCAGCACAGATACGCAGTATTTT. It codes for CATSVNRDSALSTDTQYF. This chain connects TRBV24-1 to TRBJ2-3; 7 positions agree with TRBD1. This CDR3 is 18 amino acids long. In germline, CDR1 is KGHDR, CDR2 SFDVKD. Trimming at V came to 5 bases and at J to 0 bases, leaving 13 bases not matched to a gene.

The CDR3 DNA follows: TGTGCCAGCAGCCTACTCTCGACAGCAACCTATGGCTACACCTTC. Its protein product is CASSLLSTATYGYTF. The chain uses TRBV13 and TRBJ1-2, with D tentatively TRBD1 (5 bases). The CDR3 extends over 15 amino acids. Looked up from germline, CDR1 is PRHDT and CDR2 is FYEKMQ (reference sequence). V was trimmed by 5 bases and J by 4 bases, leaving 17 bases between them.

This rearrangement joins TRBV19 to TRBJ2-1; D gene unclear. Trimming removed 6 bases at V and 4 bases at J, with 4 bases between. The CDR3 has 11 amino acids. CDR1 and CDR2 (germline): LNHDA, SQIVND (reference sequence). The CDR3, as DNA: TGTGCCAGTAGCCAATACAATGAGCAGTTCTTC. It translates to CASSQYNEQFF.

The chain links TRBV6-5 to TRBJ2-7; 7 nucleotides agree with TRBD2. V shed 6 bases, J shed 2 bases, and the junction held 7 bases outside the gene matches. Germline V gene sequence: CDR1 MNHEY, CDR2 SVGAGI. This CDR3 is built from 14 residues. The CDR3 DNA reads as TGTGCCAGCAGCCCAAGCGGGAAGGCCTACGAGCAGTACTTC. Its protein product is CASSPSGKAYEQYF.

The chain links TRBV7-2 to TRBJ1-3; 9 nucleotides match TRBD1. The CDR3 runs 16 residues. Looked up from germline, CDR1 is SGHTA and CDR2 is FQGNSA. V gave up 3 bases and J gave up 2 bases; unmatched junction bases: 5. CDR3 sequence (DNA): TGTGCCAGCAGCTTTCGGGACAGGGTCACTGGAAACACCATATATTTT. It codes for CASSFRDRVTGNTIYF. Complete variable domain (other parts from reference TRBV7-2 and TRBJ1-3): GAGVSQSPSNKVTEKGKDVELRCDPISGHTALYWYRQSLGQGLEFLIYFQGNSAPDKSGLPSDRFSAERTGGSVSTLTIQRTQQEDSAVYLCASSFRDRVTGNTIYFGEGSWLTVV.

The V call is TRBV28, the J call TRBJ1-2, with 7 bases identical to TRBD1. Germline loops: CDR1 MDHEN, CDR2 SYDVKM. After removal of 3 bases from V and 8 bases from J, the junction contained 6 bases not matched to a gene. This CDR3 spans 13 amino acids. The CDR3 is CASSLDRLSGYTF. The CDR3, as DNA: TGTGCCAGCAGTTTGGACAGGCTGAGCGGCTACACCTTC.

This rearrangement joins TRBV5-4 to TRBJ1-2; 11 positions match TRBD1. Germline loops: CDR1 SGHNT, CDR2 YYREEE (reference sequence). There are 14 residues in the CDR3. J gave up 7 bases and V 3 bases, and 5 bases lay outside the gene matches. The CDR3 sequence is CASSSPDRGLGYTF. The CDR3 nucleotides read TGTGCCAGCAGCTCCCCGGACAGGGGGCTTGGCTACACCTTC.

This chain uses TRBV7-2 with TRBJ2-3; 7 nucleotides align to TRBD2. V gave up 1 base and J gave up 4 bases; unmatched junction bases: 2. The CDR3 spans 14 residues. CDR1 and CDR2 (germline): SGHTA, FQGNSA. CDR3 nucleotides: TGTGCCAGCAGCTTAGGGGGAGGGGCAGATACGCAGTATTTT. Its translation is CASSLGGGADTQYF.

The chain links TRBV5-1 to TRBJ2-7, with D uncertain. CDR3 size: 13 residues. Trimming cost V 0 bases and J 6 bases, with 10 bases left between them. Germline lookup yields CDR1 SGHRS and CDR2 YFSETQ. The CDR3 coding sequence is TGCGCCAGCAGCTTGGATTGGGCTAGCGAGCAGTACTTC. Its translation: CASSLDWASEQYF.

The chain uses TRBV7-2 and TRBJ2-1; 7 bases are shared with TRBD2. After removal of 5 bases from V and 4 bases from J, the junction contained 8 bases not matched to a gene. The length of the CDR3 is 15 residues. Germline V CDR1 and CDR2: SGHTA, FQGNSA. CDR3 in DNA: TGTGCCAGCAGCCCCAACGGGGGAGGGTACAATGAGCAGTTCTTC. Encoded protein: CASSPNGGGYNEQFF.